These T cell receptor beta chains were read from a single sample in a study of T cells in Graves' hyperthyroidism and ophthalmopathy. A single record per CDR3 protein comes from TCRdb applying MiXCR to the multiplex PCR reads. Of 530,000 or so distinct CDR3 sequences in the sample, approximately 17% are singletons; the top ten hold around 17%. The source material was blood. These receptors were taken from a woman aged 18-29 years with Graves' ophthalmopathy. Each CDR3 is given with its conserved first and last residue. The D gene is left open where the match is weak. Clone size is given for some rows only: seen once, a few or many times, or a class if the clone is expanded.

d_gene,abundance,v_gene,j_gene,CDR3aa,CDR3nt
-,-,TRBV12-3/TRBV12-4,TRBJ1-1,CASTKGQGLNTEAFF,TGTGCCAGCACAAAAGGTCAGGGGCTTAACACTGAAGCTTTCTTT
-,few,TRBV7-2,TRBJ2-1,CASSLRDLRGGEQFF,TGTGCCAGCAGCTTAAGGGACCTCAGAGGGGGTGAGCAGTTCTTC
-,-,TRBV7-6,TRBJ1-1,CASSPDGIEAFF,TGTGCCAGCAGCCCGGACGGAATTGAAGCTTTCTTT
TRBD2,few,TRBV28,TRBJ2-1,CASRLASSYNERFF,TGTGCCAGCAGACTAGCGTCCTCCTACAATGAGCGGTTCTTC
-,-,TRBV18,TRBJ1-5,CASSPGDGQPQHF,TGTGCCAGCTCCCCCGGGGATGGTCAGCCCCAGCATTTT
-,-,TRBV4-2,TRBJ1-6,CASSQDAGEGLKSPLHF,TGTGCCAGCAGCCAAGATGCAGGAGAGGGTCTCAAGTCACCCCTCCACTTT
TRBD1,few,TRBV10-3,TRBJ1-5,CAIENRGSNQPQHF,TGTGCCATCGAAAACAGGGGGAGCAATCAGCCCCAGCATTTT
-,many,TRBV30,TRBJ1-2,CAWSVGVGERGYTF,TGTGCCTGGAGTGTGGGTGTGGGGGAGAGGGGCTACACCTTC
TRBD2,many,TRBV11-2,TRBJ2-1,CASSPPGLVSRNEQFF,TGTGCCAGCAGCCCACCGGGACTAGTCTCTCGGAATGAGCAGTTCTTC
-,many,TRBV28,TRBJ1-5,CASSLGGASNQPQHF,TGTGCCAGCAGTTTAGGGGGGGCTAGCAATCAGCCCCAGCATTTT
TRBD1,-,TRBV5-1,TRBJ2-5,CASSSTGTGGQETQYF,TGCGCCAGCAGCTCCACCGGGACAGGGGGCCAAGAGACCCAGTACTTC
TRBD2,many,TRBV20-1,TRBJ2-1,CSAPSLRENYNEQFF,TGCAGTGCCCCCTCCTTGCGGGAGAACTACAATGAGCAGTTCTTC
-,-,TRBV7-9,TRBJ1-2,CASSSDPAPQRGYTF,TGTGCCAGCAGCTCGGACCCCGCGCCTCAAAGAGGCTACACCTTC
-,many,TRBV10-2,TRBJ1-1,CASSDTPGRGTEAFF,TGCGCCAGCAGTGACACCCCAGGGCGAGGCACTGAAGCTTTCTTT
-,once,TRBV3-2,TRBJ2-1,CASSQETTSGSSTYNEQFF,TGTGCCAGCAGCCAAGAAACGACTAGCGGGAGTAGTACCTACAATGAGCAGTTCTTC
TRBD1,many,TRBV6-1,TRBJ1-5,CASSPTRDRNQPQHF,TGTGCCAGCAGCCCTACCCGGGACAGGAATCAGCCCCAGCATTTT
TRBD1,many,TRBV28,TRBJ1-1,CASSFRGNRGVSEAFF,TGTGCCAGCAGTTTTAGGGGAAACAGGGGAGTCTCTGAAGCTTTCTTT
TRBD2,many,TRBV28,TRBJ2-7,CASSSPSGLAGGLDEQYF,TGTGCCAGCAGTTCCCCCTCCGGACTAGCGGGAGGGCTCGACGAGCAGTACTTC
-,many,TRBV30,TRBJ1-1,CAWSAFRRNTEAFF,TGTGCCTGGAGTGCCTTTAGGAGGAACACTGAAGCTTTCTTT
-,many,TRBV27,TRBJ1-6,CASSLSGDKGSYNSPLHF,TGTGCCAGCAGTTTATCAGGCGACAAGGGGTCCTATAATTCACCCCTCCACTTT
TRBD2,many,TRBV7-9,TRBJ2-2,CASSLSSGPTGELFF,TGTGCCAGCAGCTTATCTAGCGGGCCGACCGGGGAGCTGTTTTTT
-,-,TRBV20-1,TRBJ2-7,CSARPMGFYEQYF,TGCAGTGCTAGGCCCATGGGCTTCTACGAGCAGTACTTC
-,many,TRBV27,TRBJ2-7,CASSLTGRIYEQYF,TGTGCCAGCAGTTTAACAGGGAGAATCTACGAGCAGTACTTC
-,few,TRBV7-2,TRBJ1-5,CASSAHQGRNQPQHF,TGTGCCAGCAGCGCGCATCAGGGGAGGAATCAGCCCCAGCATTTT
TRBD1,-,TRBV28,TRBJ1-2,CASSTTGSYGYTF,TGTGCCAGCAGCACGACAGGGTCTTATGGCTACACCTTC